The 9 T cell receptor beta chains listed next were all sequenced from one sample in a study of blood T cell repertoires in COVID-19. The table came from immunoSEQ multiplex PCR; TCRdb's copy has only in-frame clones and leaves some out. This repertoire shows around 190,000 clones, 70% to 90% found once; its top ten account for around 4.9%. The sample consisted of peripheral blood. These receptors were obtained from a woman aged 80 or over with acute or convalescent COVID-19.

In nucleotides, the CDR3 is TGTGCCAGCAGCGTGCAACAGGGTTCTAGTGGCTACACCTTC. Translation: CASSVQQGSSGYTF. The chain carries TRBV7-9 and TRBJ1-2; D may be TRBD1 (6 bases). The CDR3 covers 14 residues. The germline V gene encodes CDR1 SEHNR and CDR2 FQNEAQ (reference sequence). V lost 5 bases to trimming and J lost 7 bases, with 17 bases between them.

About this clone: Other nucleotide sequences in the sample specify the same CDR3. The chain combines TRBV6-5 with TRBJ1-2, with D perhaps TRBD1 (6 bases). The CDR3 spans 13 residues. Looked up from germline, CDR1 is MNHEY and CDR2 is SVGAGI. Trimming stripped 0 bases from V and 5 bases from J, with 7 bases between. CDR3 amino acids: CASSYSQGYGYTF. Written as DNA, the CDR3 is TGTGCCAGCAGTTACTCACAGGGATATGGCTACACCTTC.

The V call is TRBV6-6, the J call TRBJ2-1; D gene ambiguous. This CDR3 is built from 11 residues. Germline CDR1 MNHNY, CDR2 SVGAGI (reference sequence). V lost 5 bases and J 7 bases, leaving 6 bases between the germline ends. CDR3 in amino acids: CASSPVNEQFF. CDR3 coding DNA: TGTGCCAGCAGTCCCGTGAATGAGCAGTTCTTC.

The V gene is TRBV24-1, the J gene TRBJ2-1; tentatively, D is TRBD1 (6 bases). Germline V gene data show CDR1 as KGHDR and CDR2 as SFDVKD. The V gene lost 4 bases and the J gene lost 5 bases, with 17 bases spanning the gap. This CDR3 contains 16 residues. In DNA form, the CDR3 reads TGTGCCACCAGTGACAGGCGAAGGGGGAGAGACAATGAGCAGTTCTTC. This codes for CATSDRRRGRDNEQFF.

The genes are TRBV7-9 and TRBJ1-5, with a possible D match to TRBD1 (5 bases). CDR3 length: 15 amino acids. Looked up from germline, CDR1 is SEHNR and CDR2 is FQNEAQ (reference sequence). V shed 5 bases and J shed 8 bases, with 19 bases lying between them. The CDR3 DNA reads as TGTGCCAGCAGCCTAGGGGCAGGGCAACAGGAGCCCCAGCATTTT. Encoded protein: CASSLGAGQQEPQHF. The full variable domain, with the rest looked up from reference TRBV7-9 and TRBJ1-5, is DTGVSQNPRHKITKRGQNVTFRCDPISEHNRLYWYRQTLGQGPEFLTYFQNEAQLEKSRLLSDRFSAERPKGSFSTLEIQRTEQGDSAMYLCASSLGAGQQEPQHFGDGTRLSIL.

The rearrangement links TRBV9 to TRBJ1-5, with D possibly matching TRBD1 (6 bases). V lost 3 bases, J lost 2 bases, and 15 bases lay in between. CDR1 is SGDLS and CDR2 is YYNGEE in the germline V gene. The CDR3 has 16 residues. In nucleotides, the CDR3 is TGTGCCAGCAGCGCCGGCCAGGGGAGTGGCAATCAGCCCCAGCATTTT. It translates to CASSAGQGSGNQPQHF.

The V gene is TRBV29-1, the J gene TRBJ2-3, with 12 positions matching TRBD2. This CDR3 comprises 15 residues. The germline V gene has CDR1 SQVTM and CDR2 ANQGSEA. With V trimmed by 3 bases and J by 2 bases, 3 bases remained unmatched. CDR3 residues: CSVDGTSGFTDTQYF. The DNA for the CDR3 is TGCAGCGTTGACGGGACTAGCGGGTTCACAGATACGCAGTATTTT.

The gene calls are TRBV2 and TRBJ2-7; D not resolved. Trimming pared 8 bases from V and 0 bases from J, leaving 11 bases between. There are 13 residues in the CDR3. CDR1 and CDR2 from the germline V gene are SNHLY and FYNNEI. The CDR3 DNA sequence: TGTGCCAGCTCCCAACAGTCCTCCTACGAGCAGTACTTC. Its translation is CASSQQSSYEQYF.

The V and J genes are TRBV11-3 and TRBJ2-1; a possible D gene is TRBD2 (6 bases). Trimming took off 6 bases at V and 4 bases at J, with 13 bases between the two ends. From germline, CDR1 is SGHNT and CDR2 YENEEA. This CDR3 is 14 amino acids long. The CDR3 region has the DNA TGTGCCAGCAGTACCGGGAGTAGGTACAATGAGCAGTTCTTC. Translation: CASSTGSRYNEQFF.